This T cell receptor beta chain was sequenced during a study of shared clonotypes between healthy human individuals. Study-level background: CD4 naive and memory got three plates each, CD8 naive two, CD8 memory one. Study findings and constraints: Sampling involved blood alone; tissue repertoires likely differ. Some naive CD4 clonotypes, roughly 4.5%, turned up in common across a handful of donors.

The assay was immunoSEQ multiplex PCR, and TCRdb's table has in-frame clones only and misses some. The data contain a few million clones, more than 80% of them singletons. A word on this clone: Its antigen is not identified.

V shed 4 bases and J shed 1 base, with 10 bases lying between them. Looked up from germline, CDR1 is GTSNPN and CDR2 is SVGIG (reference sequence). The CDR3 covers 13 residues. The V and J genes are TRBV30 and TRBJ1-1; D is unresolved. Specimen: naive CD4+ T cells sorted from blood. The sample's subset: CD45RA+ positively selected. The receptor comes from a man younger than 35 in good health. CDR3 residues: CAWMPVANTEAFF. The CDR3 DNA follows: TGTGCCTGGATGCCCGTAGCGAACACTGAAGCTTTCTTT.